This T cell receptor (beta chain) was retrieved from a study of cytomegalovirus exposure and HLA in healthy donors. Comment on this clone: The same CDR3 arises from other DNA sequences in this sample as well.

13 Jbeta primers and 60 Vbeta primers were used for the PCR. Repertoires were generated with immunoSEQ multiplex PCR, while TCRdb's copy carries only in-frame clones and drops some. This sample has about 140,000 clones, with about 80% found just once. The CDR3 has 15 residues. Germline V gene lookup returns CDR1 SGHRS and CDR2 YFSETQ. Trimming took 0 bases from V and 7 from J, leaving 14 bases between them. This rearrangement joins TRBV5-1 to TRBJ2-1; a weak D match, TRBD2 (5 bases). The sample comprised PBMCs. This receptor was identified in a woman in her fifties or sixties in good health and CMV-seropositive. CDR3 nucleotides: TGCGCCAGCAGCTTGGCCTTGGCCGGAGGTAATGAGCAGTTCTTC. This codes for CASSLALAGGNEQFF.